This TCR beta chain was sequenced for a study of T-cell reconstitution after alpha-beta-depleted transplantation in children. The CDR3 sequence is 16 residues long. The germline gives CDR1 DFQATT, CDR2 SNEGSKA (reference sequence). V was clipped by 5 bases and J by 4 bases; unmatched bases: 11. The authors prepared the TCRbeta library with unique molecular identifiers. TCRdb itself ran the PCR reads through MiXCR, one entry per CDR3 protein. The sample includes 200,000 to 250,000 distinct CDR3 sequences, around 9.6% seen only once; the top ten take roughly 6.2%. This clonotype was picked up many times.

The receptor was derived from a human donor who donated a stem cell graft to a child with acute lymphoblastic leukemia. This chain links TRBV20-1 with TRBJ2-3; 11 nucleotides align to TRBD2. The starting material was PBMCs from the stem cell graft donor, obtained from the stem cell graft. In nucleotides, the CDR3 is TGCAGTGCTGCCCCTATAGCGGGGGGGCGTGCAGATACGCAGTATTTT. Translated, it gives CSAAPIAGGRADTQYF.